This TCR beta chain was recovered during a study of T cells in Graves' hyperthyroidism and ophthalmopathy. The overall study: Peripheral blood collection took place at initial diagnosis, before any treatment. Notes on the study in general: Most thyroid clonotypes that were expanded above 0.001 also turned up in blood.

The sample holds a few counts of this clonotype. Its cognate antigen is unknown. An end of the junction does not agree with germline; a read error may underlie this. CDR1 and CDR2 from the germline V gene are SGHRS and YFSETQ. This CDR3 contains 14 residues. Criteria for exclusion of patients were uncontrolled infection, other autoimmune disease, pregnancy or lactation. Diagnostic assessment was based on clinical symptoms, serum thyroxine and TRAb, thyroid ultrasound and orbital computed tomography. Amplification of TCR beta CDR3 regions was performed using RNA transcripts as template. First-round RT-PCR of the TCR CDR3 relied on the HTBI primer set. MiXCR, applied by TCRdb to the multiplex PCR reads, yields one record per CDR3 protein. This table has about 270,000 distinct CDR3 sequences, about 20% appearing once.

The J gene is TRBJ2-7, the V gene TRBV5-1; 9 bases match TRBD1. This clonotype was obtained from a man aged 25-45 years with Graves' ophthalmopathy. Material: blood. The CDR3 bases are TGCGCCAGCAGCTGGACAGGGGTCTCCTACGAGCAATACTTC. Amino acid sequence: CASSWTGVSYEQYF.